This T cell receptor beta chain was sequenced during a study of cytomegalovirus exposure and HLA in healthy donors. Study as a whole: In terms of ancestry, the Caucasian-associated cluster contained about 80% of the roughly 400 genotyped donors. Study observations and caveats: Later work found most CMV-associated TCR beta chains apparently HLA-restricted.

With 60 Vbeta and 13 Jbeta primers, the PCR was carried out. Method: immunoSEQ multiplex PCR; TCRdb's copy keeps in-frame clones and lacks some. The sample yields roughly 100,000 clones, about 80% seen once. Donors were nominally healthy when sampled, though unrecorded immune exposures were likely. A note on this clone: Its target is unknown.

The sequence was collected from a man aged 18 to 29 in good health and CMV-seropositive. The sequencing sample was made of PBMCs.

The CDR3 nucleotides read TGTGCCAGCAGCCCATCCGGGACTAGCGGGGTCGAGCAGTACTTC. Protein sequence: CASSPSGTSGVEQYF. The gene calls are TRBV7-3 and TRBJ2-7, with 13 bases identical to TRBD2. The CDR3 spans 15 residues. CDR1 and CDR2 from the germline V gene are SGHTA and FQGTGA. Trimming at V came to 5 bases and at J to 6 bases, leaving 7 bases not matched to a gene.